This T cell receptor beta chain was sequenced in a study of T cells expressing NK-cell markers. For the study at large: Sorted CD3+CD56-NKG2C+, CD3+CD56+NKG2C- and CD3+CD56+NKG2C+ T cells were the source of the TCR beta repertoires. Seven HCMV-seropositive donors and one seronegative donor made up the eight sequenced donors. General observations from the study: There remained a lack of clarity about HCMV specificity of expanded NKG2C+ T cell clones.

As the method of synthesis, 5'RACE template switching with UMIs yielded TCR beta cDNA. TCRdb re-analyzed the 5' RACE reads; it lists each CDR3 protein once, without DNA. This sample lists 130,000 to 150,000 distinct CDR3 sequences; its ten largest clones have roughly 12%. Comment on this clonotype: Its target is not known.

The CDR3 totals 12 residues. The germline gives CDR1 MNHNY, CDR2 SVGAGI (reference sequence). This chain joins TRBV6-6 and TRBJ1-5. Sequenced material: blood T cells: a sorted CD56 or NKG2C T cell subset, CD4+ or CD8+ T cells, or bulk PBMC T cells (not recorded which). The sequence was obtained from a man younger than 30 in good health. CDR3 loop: CASSYSSMGQHF.